These 31 T cell receptor beta chains share one sample of origin, sequenced in a study of cytomegalovirus exposure and HLA in healthy donors. Use of 60 Vbeta and 13 Jbeta primers characterized the PCR. Repertoires were generated with immunoSEQ multiplex PCR, while TCRdb's copy carries only in-frame clones and drops some. The table has 72,000 or so clones, over 60% seen once. Input material: PBMCs. These receptors originate from a woman aged 50 to 60 in good health and CMV-seronegative.

In the case of this clone: Germline and junction disagree at one end, which may indicate a read error. The rearrangement links TRBV7-7 to TRBJ1-3; D is unclear. The CDR3 runs to 15 residues. In germline, CDR1 is SSHAT, CDR2 FNYEAQ (reference sequence). The CDR3: CASSLGSPYRNTIYF. CDR3 nucleotide sequence: TGTGCTAGCAGCTTAGGTTCCCCGTATCGAAACACCATATATTTT.

The chain recombines TRBV7-2 with TRBJ1-1; D is unclear. CDR3 length: 15 residues. Trimming left V 0 bases short and J 6 bases short, with 14 bases between. Per germline, CDR1 SGHTA and CDR2 FQGNSA. This chain's CDR3 is CASSLAILEGAEAFF. As DNA, the CDR3 is TGTGCCAGCAGCTTAGCGATCCTTGAGGGCGCTGAAGCTTTCTTT.

The V call is TRBV7-1, the J call TRBJ1-3, with D maybe TRBD1 (6 bases). TRBV7-1 is assigned to the ORF class and has an uncertain function. Trimming left V 2 bases short and J 0 bases short, with 35 bases between. This CDR3 is 24 amino acids long. The DNA for the CDR3 is TGTGCCAGCAGCTCATACCACAATAGAAGACCGGGACACATACAACCAAACTCTGGAAACACCATATATTTT. It is translated as CASSSYHNRRPGHIQPNSGNTIYF.

This clone is a singleton in its sample. This sample also contains other DNA sequences that code for the same CDR3. The chain uses TRBV20-1 and TRBJ1-1; D is undetermined. This CDR3 region has 11 residues. Germline V lookup: CDR1 DFQATT, CDR2 SNEGSKA (reference sequence). Trimming took off 0 bases at V and 5 bases at J, with 4 bases between the two ends. The DNA for the CDR3 is TGCAGTGCTAGAGAGTCTACTGAAGCTTTCTTT. Encoded protein: CSARESTEAFF.

This clone has only a few counts. J is TRBJ2-3 and V is TRBV18; 10 bases line up with TRBD2. V gave up 4 bases and J gave up 3 bases; unmatched junction bases: 7. Germline CDR1 reads KGHSH; CDR2 reads LQKENI. The CDR3 has 16 residues. Here the CDR3 DNA reads TGTGCCAGCTCACGACCTATAGCGGGAGGTACAGATACGCAGTATTTT. Its protein product is CASSRPIAGGTDTQYF. Drawing the rest from reference TRBV18 and TRBJ2-3, the complete variable domain is NAGVMQNPRHLVRRRGQEARLRCSPMKGHSHVYWYRQLPEEGLKFMVYLQKENIIDESGMPKERFSAEFPKEGPSILRIQQVVRGDSAAYFCASSRPIAGGTDTQYFGPGTRLTVL.

This clone was seen a single time. V usage is TRBV28 and J usage is TRBJ2-2, with TRBD2 matching over 8 bases. Germline CDR1 MDHEN, CDR2 SYDVKM. The CDR3 is 15 residues long. After removal of 7 bases from V and 1 base from J, the junction contained 5 bases not matched to a gene. The CDR3 nucleotides read TGTGCCAGCACTCTAGCGGGCGGGAACACCGGGGAGCTGTTTTTT. Protein product: CASTLAGGNTGELFF.

The sample holds a few counts of this clone. The genes are TRBV5-6 and TRBJ1-3; D possibly corresponds to TRBD1 (6 bases). The CDR3 length is 16 residues. From germline, CDR1 is SGHDT and CDR2 YYEEEE. V was trimmed by 0 bases and J by 0 bases, leaving 10 bases between them. The DNA for the CDR3 is TGTGCCAGCAGCTTGGGACAGGTAGACTCTGGAAACACCATATATTTT. Its translation: CASSLGQVDSGNTIYF.

The table lists this clone with a few counts. V and J are TRBV5-1 and TRBJ1-1; 9 positions agree with TRBD1. This CDR3 is built from 15 residues. CDR1 is SGHRS and CDR2 is YFSETQ in the germline V gene. The junction had 7 bases not matched to a gene; V was cut back by 4 bases and J by 3 bases. The CDR3 nucleotides are TGCGCCAGCAGCCCAATTGACAGGGGGGACACTGAAGCTTTCTTT. It encodes CASSPIDRGDTEAFF.

This clone was seen only a few times. This chain joins TRBV5-1 and TRBJ2-3, with 7 positions matching TRBD2. Germline trimming cut 4 bases from V and 1 base from J; bases unmatched to any gene: 3. The CDR3 covers 14 residues. Germline V CDR1 and CDR2: SGHRS, YFSETQ. The CDR3 DNA follows: TGCGCCAGCAGCGGGCTAGCGGGCACAGATACGCAGTATTTT. Translation: CASSGLAGTDTQYF.

This clone appeared a few times. The CDR3 reads CASRDRTGRETQYF. Here the CDR3 DNA reads TGTGCCAGCAGGGATCGGACAGGGAGGGAGACCCAGTACTTC. The rearrangement joins TRBV5-4 to TRBJ2-5; 8 bases are a match to TRBD1. CDR3 length: 14 amino acids. Germline V gene lookup returns CDR1 SGHNT and CDR2 YYREEE (reference sequence). V lost 5 bases, J lost 5 bases, and 8 bases stayed unmatched.

This clone has a handful of counts. In the same sample, other DNA sequences code for this CDR3. The chain carries TRBV27 and TRBJ2-7; TRBD1 is a possible D gene (6 bases). Germline CDR1 is MNHEY and CDR2 is SMNVEV (reference sequence). The CDR3 spans 15 residues. Between the trimmed V and J ends, which lost 1 base and 0 bases, there was a span of 10 bases. CDR3 amino acids: CASSLYRAPSYEQYF. The CDR3 DNA sequence: TGTGCCAGCAGTTTATACAGGGCACCCTCCTACGAGCAGTACTTC.

This chain uses TRBV7-8 with TRBJ2-4, with 9 bases that match TRBD1. The germline gives CDR1 SGHVS, CDR2 FQNEAQ. J gave up 0 bases and V 3 bases, and 3 bases lay outside the gene matches. This CDR3 is 16 amino acids long. CDR3: CASSLGQGIAKNIQYF. CDR3 DNA: TGTGCCAGCAGCTTGGGACAGGGCATAGCCAAAAACATTCAGTACTTC.

This clone was seen only once. The chain employs TRBV14 and TRBJ2-7; a weak D match, TRBD1 (6 bases). V was trimmed by 2 bases and J by 2 bases, leaving 13 bases between them. Germline V gene lookup returns CDR1 SGHDN and CDR2 FVKESK. The CDR3 has 15 residues. CDR3 bases: TGTGCCAGCAGCCAACTTCAGACAGGTGCCTACGAGCAGTACTTC. It is translated as CASSQLQTGAYEQYF.

In its sample, this clone was seen a few times. The J gene is TRBJ1-2, the V gene TRBV28; possibly TRBD1 for D (5 bases). V was shortened by 5 bases and J by 5 bases, with 21 bases between the two germline ends. The CDR3 totals 16 residues. Germline CDR1 reads MDHEN; CDR2 reads SYDVKM. The CDR3 sequence is CASSLFRPGSGYGYTF. The DNA for the CDR3 is TGTGCCAGCAGTCTCTTCCGGCCAGGGTCTGGATATGGCTACACCTTC.

The rearrangement links TRBV27 to TRBJ2-1; 9 bases are shared with TRBD2. The length of the CDR3 is 15 residues. CDR1 is MNHEY, CDR2 SMNVEV, per germline (reference sequence). V was pared by 6 bases and J by 4 bases, with 7 bases of the junction left unmatched. The CDR3, as DNA: TGTGCCAGCAGCTCTAGCGGGACCTTTTACAATGAGCAGTTCTTC. Its translation is CASSSSGTFYNEQFF.

This chain connects TRBV6-5 to TRBJ2-2; 11 nucleotides line up with TRBD1. Germline CDR1 is MNHEY and CDR2 is SVGAGI. This CDR3 spans 15 amino acids. Unmatched junction bases numbered 5, after V lost 6 bases and J lost 5 bases. CDR3 region: CASRRTGGRTGELFF. For the CDR3, the DNA is TGTGCCAGCAGGCGGACAGGGGGCCGAACCGGGGAGCTGTTTTTT.

The J gene is TRBJ2-3, the V gene TRBV7-9; 7 bases are a match to TRBD1. The CDR3 spans 19 residues. With V trimmed by 2 bases and J by 0 bases, 14 bases remained unmatched. Germline values: CDR1 SEHNR, CDR2 FQNEAQ (reference sequence). CDR3 sequence reads: CASSLPIALGQESTDTQYF. The CDR3 DNA reads as TGTGCCAGCAGCTTACCCATCGCCCTCGGACAGGAAAGCACAGATACGCAGTATTTT.

The V gene is TRBV28, the J gene TRBJ2-7; D is ambiguous. This CDR3 is built from 12 residues. V was cut by 4 bases and J by 3 bases, with 7 bases left in between. Looked up from germline, CDR1 is MDHEN and CDR2 is SYDVKM. Here the CDR3 DNA reads TGTGCCAGCAGTTACCACAACTACGAGCAGTACTTC. Protein sequence: CASSYHNYEQYF.

This rearrangement joins TRBV6-5 to TRBJ2-3; a possible D gene is TRBD2 (5 bases). The CDR3 length is 11 residues. Germline CDR1 is MNHEY and CDR2 is SVGAGI. V lost 6 bases and J 6 bases, leaving 7 bases between the germline ends. CDR3 sequence: CASRTGDTQYF. CDR3 in DNA: TGTGCCAGCAGGACGGGGGATACGCAGTATTTT.

The V gene is TRBV28, the J gene TRBJ2-1, with D perhaps TRBD1 (5 bases). The CDR3 length is 15 residues. Trimming pared 10 bases from V and 3 bases from J, leaving 19 bases between. Germline CDR1 and CDR2: MDHEN and SYDVKM. The CDR3 DNA sequence: TGTGCCACCAAATCAGGGTGGATGGACTACAATGAGCAGTTCTTC. Translation: CATKSGWMDYNEQFF.

This clone was observed once. The chain joins TRBV15 to TRBJ2-3; 8 bases are a match to TRBD1. The germline gives CDR1 LNHNV, CDR2 YYDKDF (reference sequence). V was clipped by 1 base and J by 3 bases; unmatched bases: 6. This CDR3 is built from 16 residues. The CDR3 nucleotides are TGTGCCACCAGCAGAGGCAGGGGGCTGTCTACAGATACGCAGTATTTT. It yields the protein CATSRGRGLSTDTQYF.

The chain links TRBV9 to TRBJ2-7, with D tentatively TRBD2 (5 bases). CDR1 SGDLS and CDR2 YYNGEE come from the germline V gene. Trimming took off 5 bases at V and 3 bases at J, with 15 bases between the two ends. The CDR3 has 14 amino acids. DNA of the CDR3: TGTGCCAGCAGTGTGGGAGACCATAACTACGAGCAGTACTTC. This translates into CASSVGDHNYEQYF.

The rearrangement links TRBV28 to TRBJ2-7; 7 bases line up with TRBD2. Germline V lookup: CDR1 MDHEN, CDR2 SYDVKM. CDR3 length: 17 residues. V gave up 4 bases and J gave up 4 bases; unmatched junction bases: 16. The CDR3 nucleotides are TGTGCCAGCAGTTCCCCCTGGGGGGGAGCCCGACTTTACGAGCAGTACTTC. Translated, it gives CASSSPWGGARLYEQYF.

This chain links TRBV13 with TRBJ1-1; D unclear. V shed 5 bases and J shed 8 bases, with 9 bases lying between them. The germline V gene has CDR1 PRHDT and CDR2 FYEKMQ (reference sequence). CDR3 length: 11 residues. Here the CDR3 DNA reads TGTGCCAGCAGCATGGGCCTCGAAGCTTTCTTT. Encoded protein: CASSMGLEAFF.

This chain joins TRBV4-3 and TRBJ2-5, with 11 bases matching TRBD2. Germline V gene data show CDR1 as LGHNA and CDR2 as YSLEER. After removal of 4 bases from V and 5 bases from J, the junction contained 9 bases not matched to a gene. CDR3 length: 16 amino acids. CDR3 sequence reads: CASSRSGTSGSETQYF. The CDR3 coding sequence is TGCGCCAGCAGCCGTTCTGGGACTAGCGGATCGGAGACCCAGTACTTC.

This clone was found once. This chain uses TRBV10-3 with TRBJ2-5; 7 bases align to TRBD1. The CDR3 runs 14 residues. V trimming: 0 bases; J trimming: 4 bases; junction bases outside the gene matches: 2. The germline gives CDR1 ENHRY, CDR2 SYGVKD. The CDR3 protein is CAISESGTVETQYF. As DNA, the CDR3 is TGTGCCATCAGTGAGTCGGGGACAGTAGAGACCCAGTACTTC.

The J gene is TRBJ2-1, the V gene TRBV2; the D gene is possibly TRBD1 (5 bases). The CDR3 consists of 12 residues. The germline V and J ends were trimmed by 3 bases and 10 bases, with 10 bases remaining between them. The germline V gene encodes CDR1 SNHLY and CDR2 FYNNEI. The CDR3, as DNA: TGTGCCAGCAGTGAGGGGCCCGACGAGCAGTTCTTC. Translated: CASSEGPDEQFF.

The rearrangement links TRBV27 to TRBJ2-3; D is perhaps TRBD2 (5 bases). Germline CDR1 and CDR2: MNHEY and SMNVEV (reference sequence). V was clipped by 6 bases and J by 2 bases, with 15 bases between them. The CDR3 extends over 15 amino acids. As DNA, the CDR3 is TGTGCCAGCAGGATGAGAGGACTCAACACAGATACGCAGTATTTT. Encoded protein: CASRMRGLNTDTQYF.

This rearrangement joins TRBV7-9 to TRBJ1-1; D unclear. Germline V gene data show CDR1 as SEHNR and CDR2 as FQNEAQ (reference sequence). The CDR3 extends over 13 amino acids. Deletions cut 4 bases from V and 0 bases from J, with 6 bases between. The CDR3 loop is CASSSQMNTEAFF. CDR3 nucleotides: TGTGCCAGCAGCTCCCAAATGAACACTGAAGCTTTCTTT.

The V and J genes are TRBV29-1 and TRBJ1-2; TRBD1 is a possible D gene (6 bases). The CDR3 has 16 residues. Germline V CDR1 and CDR2: SQVTM, ANQGSEA. Trimming stripped 6 bases from V and 4 bases from J, with 24 bases between. This CDR3 is CSVTGPRQADFYGYTF. Here the CDR3 DNA reads TGCAGCGTAACCGGACCCCGACAGGCCGACTTCTATGGCTACACCTTC. The entire variable domain, with the rest obtained from reference TRBV29-1 and TRBJ1-2, is as follows: SAVISQKPSRDICQRGTSLTIQCQVDSQVTMMFWYRQQPGQSLTLIATANQGSEATYESGFVIDKFPISRPNLTFSTLTVSNMSPEDSSIYLCSVTGPRQADFYGYTFGSGTRLTVV.

This clone was counted only a few times. This chain connects TRBV5-1 to TRBJ1-2; 7 nucleotides agree with TRBD1. V lost 2 bases and J lost 6; bases outside the gene matches: 4. The CDR3 covers 13 residues. Germline V lookup: CDR1 SGHRS, CDR2 YFSETQ. The CDR3 is CASSLGTVDGYTF. The DNA of the CDR3 is TGCGCCAGCAGCTTAGGGACAGTGGATGGCTACACCTTC.